The T cell receptor (beta chain) described here comes from a study of beta chain features in type 1 diabetes. Study-level results: The naive, central memory and Treg TCRB repertoires looked more alike in patients than they did in healthy donors. Shortening of TCRB CDR3s, moderate but significant, appeared in all four CD4+ subsets of Type 1 diabetes patients.

Remarks on this clone: Its specificity is not known.

Of the isolated RNA, all was reverse transcribed, and so the sequenced material was expressed TCRB transcripts. Method: immunoSEQ multiplex PCR; TCRdb's copy keeps in-frame clones and lacks some. The sample consists of some 240,000 clones, roughly 17% of them appearing once. This CDR3 spans 15 amino acids. Unmatched junction bases numbered 7, after V lost 4 bases and J lost 2 bases. Per germline, CDR1 SEHNR and CDR2 FQNEAQ (reference sequence). The sequence derives from a man between 25 and 39 years old with type 1 diabetes. V gene TRBV7-9 combines with J gene TRBJ2-7; TRBD1 matches at 8 bases. The sequenced sample consisted of naive CD4+ T cells from blood. CDR3 in amino acids: CASSYPRGQAYEQYF. The CDR3 coding sequence is TGTGCCAGCAGCTACCCCCGGGGACAGGCCTACGAGCAGTACTTC.